This T cell receptor beta chain is drawn from a study of T cell responses to AZD1222 COVID-19 vaccine. Study-wide findings and caveats: In a largely white British group with more females than males, clonal diversity was possibly underestimated. At baseline, just 5 or 6 AZD1222 recipients tested seropositive.

Produced via immunoSEQ multiplex PCR; TCRdb's table is partial and in-frame only. The table includes around 140,000 clones, 85% to 95% detected once. CDR3 length: 13 amino acids. The germline V gene encodes CDR1 GTSNPN and CDR2 SVGIG (reference sequence). V was pared by 3 bases and J by 7 bases, with 4 bases of the junction left unmatched. Notes on this clone: What it binds is unknown.

This specimen consisted of peripheral blood, obtained on day 0 of AZD1222 vaccination. The chain is built from TRBV30 and TRBJ1-5; TRBD1 aligns across 9 bases. The TCR comes from an adult in good health. For the CDR3, the DNA is TGTGCCTGGAGCGCGACAGGGGGACAGCCCCAGCATTTT. Its translation is CAWSATGGQPQHF.